This TCR beta chain was profiled in a study of cytomegalovirus exposure and HLA in healthy donors. The study's findings and limits: In a later analysis, TCR beta V- and J-gene trimming showed a link to a missense DCLRE1C variant. Cytomegalovirus status, reportedly, was diagnosed with high specificity and sensitivity by the classifier.

This clone was detected a few times. Its target is unknown. The junction differs from germline at one of its ends, possibly a read error. In germline, CDR1 is MDHEN, CDR2 SYDVKM. CDR3 length: 19 amino acids. Researchers ran the PCR with 60 Vbeta and 13 Jbeta primers. Only in-frame clones appear in the TCRdb table, and some are missing; sequencing was by immunoSEQ multiplex PCR. The sample consists of some 120,000 clones, around 78% of them appearing once. V and J are TRBV28 and TRBJ2-4; 11 bases map to TRBD2. The sample consisted of PBMCs. This sequence was found in a middle-aged woman in good health and CMV-seronegative. The CDR3 DNA is TGTGCCAGCAGTTTAGATGGGTTAGCGGGAGGGCCGGCCAAAAACAGTCAGTACTTC. This gives the protein CASSLDGLAGGPAKNSQYF. Full variable domain (outside the CDR3, taken from reference TRBV28 and TRBJ2-4): DVKVTQSSRYLVKRTGEKVFLECVQDMDHENMFWYRQDPGLGLRLIYFSYDVKMKEKGDIPEGYSVSREKKERFSLILESASTNQTSMYLCASSLDGLAGGPAKNSQYFGAGTRLSVL.